This entry lists 29 T cell receptor beta chains sequenced from one sample in a study of T and B cells in COVID-19 patients. TRB was amplified from around 250-500 ng of blood genomic DNA. Multiplex PCR with BIOMED2 TRB-A/B primer pools amplified TRB rearrangements. MiXCR was run by TCRdb on the multiplex PCR reads, yielding one entry per CDR3 protein. The sample holds 7,000 to 9,500 distinct CDR3 sequences; roughly 25% are singletons and the top ten take around a sixth. Material for sequencing was blood. The receptor set was obtained from a human donor with active COVID-19.

This chain uses TRBV12-3 or TRBV12-4 with TRBJ1-1, with TRBD1 as a possible D gene (6 bases). The V and J ends lost 6 bases and 0 bases respectively, with 8 bases between them. The CDR3 totals 13 residues. DNA for the CDR3: TGTGCCAGCAGCCGGGGGCTGAACACTGAAGCTTTCTTT. Its protein is CASSRGLNTEAFF.

This clonotype was seen only once. V gene TRBV20-1 combines with J gene TRBJ2-1, with D maybe TRBD2 (5 bases). This CDR3 is 15 amino acids long. Germline V lookup: CDR1 DFQATT, CDR2 SNEGSKA (reference sequence). Between the trimmed V and J ends, which lost 0 bases and 6 bases, there was a span of 15 bases. The CDR3 DNA reads as TGCAGTGCTAGAGAATGGGCCCTAGCAGGCAATGAGCAGTTCTTC. Its protein product is CSAREWALAGNEQFF.

This clonotype occurred a few times. The chain recombines TRBV4-3 with TRBJ2-1; 8 bases agree with TRBD2. V gave up 0 bases and J gave up 4 bases; unmatched junction bases: 11. There are 18 residues in the CDR3. The germline CDR1 and CDR2 sequences are LGHNA and YSLEER. The CDR3 sequence: CASSQDSSLAGRYNEQFF. The CDR3 DNA follows: TGCGCCAGCAGCCAAGATTCCTCCTTAGCGGGGCGATACAATGAGCAGTTCTTC.

The chain couples TRBV5-6 to TRBJ1-2, with 7 bases that match TRBD1. The J segment lost 3 bases and the V segment lost 0 bases, leaving 2 bases of the junction unmatched. CDR1 is SGHDT, CDR2 YYEEEE, per germline. The CDR3 runs 14 residues. The CDR3 nucleotides read TGTGCCAGCAGCTTGGTTACAGGGGACTATGGCTACACCTTC. Translating gives CASSLVTGDYGYTF.

This clonotype qualifies as medium-sized. CDR3 nucleotides: TGTGCCAGCAGGCCCCAGGGTATTACGCAGTATTTT. This codes for CASRPQGITQYF. The chain couples TRBV12-3 or TRBV12-4 to TRBJ2-3, with a tentative D call TRBD1 (5 bases). V lost 6 bases to trimming and J lost 8 bases, with 12 bases between them. This CDR3 comprises 12 residues.

This clonotype counts as medium-sized. The V gene is TRBV29-1, the J gene TRBJ2-4, with D perhaps being TRBD1 or TRBD2 (5 bases each). Per the germline V gene, CDR1 is SQVTM and CDR2 is ANQGSEA. The CDR3 has 14 amino acids. V was cut by 2 bases and J by 1 base, with 9 bases left in between. The CDR3 sequence is CSVEWGKAKNIQYF. CDR3 DNA sequence: TGCAGCGTTGAATGGGGGAAGGCCAAAAACATTCAGTACTTC.

This clonotype qualifies as medium-sized. This rearrangement joins TRBV29-1 to TRBJ2-4; D might be TRBD1 (6 bases). The CDR3 is made up of 12 amino acids. V lost 1 base, J lost 8 bases, and 9 bases lay in between. Germline CDR1 and CDR2: SQVTM and ANQGSEA. The CDR3: CSVEAGEDIQYF. In DNA, the CDR3 is TGCAGCGTTGAAGCAGGGGAAGACATTCAGTACTTC.

V usage is TRBV27 and J usage is TRBJ2-1; TRBD1 might be the D (6 bases). The germline gives CDR1 MNHEY, CDR2 SMNVEV (reference sequence). CDR3 length: 13 amino acids. With 8 bases removed from V and 10 bases from J, the gap between germline ends came to 18 bases. CDR3 DNA sequence: TGTGCCAGCTCAGTCTCAGGGGACCGGGAGCAGTTCTTC. Translation: CASSVSGDREQFF.

The genes are TRBV5-5 and TRBJ1-3; D is undetermined. Trimming shortened V by 0 bases and J by 0 bases, and 4 bases separated the two germline ends. Per germline, CDR1 SGHKS and CDR2 YYEKEE (reference sequence). The CDR3 is 14 amino acids. In DNA, the CDR3 is TGTGCCAGCAGCTTGGTTGGCTCTGGAAACACCATATATTTT. Encoded protein: CASSLVGSGNTIYF.

By frequency in the sample, this clonotype is medium-sized. V usage is TRBV6-1 and J usage is TRBJ2-2; 12 nucleotides align to TRBD2. The CDR3 extends over 16 amino acids. Germline-derived CDR1 and CDR2 are MNHNS and SASEGT. The V gene end was trimmed by 6 bases and the J gene end by 6 bases; junction bases not matched to a gene: 8. The CDR3 DNA sequence: TGTGCCAGCAGCCTAAAGCCTAGCGGGAGGGCCGGGGAGCTGTTTTTT. Its translation: CASSLKPSGRAGELFF.

The CDR3 spells CASSYLLGDRRPQHF. The CDR3 DNA follows: TGTGCCAGCAGTTACCTTCTGGGGGATAGGCGGCCCCAGCATTTT. The chain has TRBV6-6 and TRBJ1-5, with D maybe TRBD1 (5 bases). The CDR3 extends over 15 amino acids. Germline V gives CDR1 MNHNY, CDR2 SVGAGI (reference sequence). Between the trimmed V and J ends, which lost 2 bases and 9 bases, there was a span of 17 bases.

This clonotype was seen repeatedly, ten times or more. The CDR3, as DNA: TGTGCCAGCAGCCCTAGCGGGAGGAGGGATACGCAGTATTTT. Translation gives CASSPSGRRDTQYF. The V gene is TRBV5-4, the J gene TRBJ2-3; 11 positions agree with TRBD2. Germline V CDR1 and CDR2: SGHNT, YYREEE (reference sequence). After removal of 4 bases from V and 6 bases from J, the junction contained 4 bases not matched to a gene. The CDR3 is 14 amino acids. Full variable domain (rest looked up from reference TRBV5-4 and TRBJ2-3): ETGVTQSPTHLIKTRGQQVTLRCSSQSGHNTVSWYQQALGQGPQFIFQYYREEENGRGNFPPRFSGLQFPNYSSELNVNALELDDSALYLCASSPSGRRDTQYFGPGTRLTVL.

This chain joins TRBV5-1 and TRBJ2-3; D not certain. The ends were cut back, 4 bases at V and 3 bases at J, with 9 bases in the middle. The CDR3 extends over 13 amino acids. CDR1 is SGHRS, CDR2 YFSETQ, per germline. CDR3 DNA: TGCGCCAGCAGCGAATCTGTTACAGATACGCAGTATTTT. It codes for CASSESVTDTQYF. Looking up the rest from reference TRBV5-1 and TRBJ2-3 gives the full variable domain: KAGVTQTPRYLIKTRGQQVTLSCSPISGHRSVSWYQQTPGQGLQFLFEYFSETQRNKGNFPGRFSGRQFSNSRSEMNVSTLELGDSALYLCASSESVTDTQYFGPGTRLTVL.

This clonotype was detected ten times or more. The chain links TRBV7-9 to TRBJ2-3, with D perhaps TRBD2 (5 bases). Germline CDR1 SEHNR, CDR2 FQNEAQ (reference sequence). V was pared by 5 bases and J by 2 bases, with 11 bases between. The CDR3 spans 14 residues. The DNA for the CDR3 is TGTGCCAGCAGCGCCGCGGGTCCCACAGATACGCAGTATTTT. Translating it yields CASSAAGPTDTQYF.

This chain's CDR3 is CASSLLRDRGSNTEAFF. The CDR3 DNA reads as TGTGCCAGCAGTCTACTCCGGGACAGGGGGTCGAACACTGAAGCTTTCTTT. V usage is TRBV6-1 and J usage is TRBJ1-1, with 11 bases matching TRBD1. CDR1 and CDR2 (germline): MNHNS, SASEGT. V was clipped by 5 bases and J by 1 base; unmatched bases: 9. This CDR3 contains 17 residues.

This clonotype is labeled medium-sized. The gene calls are TRBV6-5 and TRBJ2-3; D is uncertain. The CDR3 extends over 12 amino acids. Germline loops: CDR1 MNHEY, CDR2 SVGAGI. V gave up 6 bases and J gave up 4 bases, with 8 bases separating them. Here the CDR3 reads CASSPRPDTQYF. CDR3 in DNA: TGTGCCAGCAGCCCCCGACCAGATACGCAGTATTTT.

The gene calls are TRBV5-1 and TRBJ2-3; D possibly corresponds to TRBD2 (6 bases). The V gene lost 4 bases and the J gene lost 5 bases, with 23 bases spanning the gap. Germline CDR1 and CDR2: SGHRS and YFSETQ. This CDR3 contains 17 residues. The CDR3 bases are TGCGCCAGCAGCCCATCTCCGGGACTCCCGAAAGTAGATACGCAGTATTTT. This gives the protein CASSPSPGLPKVDTQYF.

This clonotype was recorded a few times. The chain couples TRBV29-1 to TRBJ2-1; 12 nucleotides line up with TRBD1. Germline loops: CDR1 SQVTM, CDR2 ANQGSEA. V lost 7 bases and J lost 6; bases outside the gene matches: 16. This CDR3 has 17 amino acids. The CDR3 DNA is TGCAGCGGCTCAGGAGGGACGGGACAGGGGGCGCGCAATGAGCAGTTCTTC. Translated: CSGSGGTGQGARNEQFF.

A word on this clonotype: With a much larger clone just one base away, this may be a read error. Because the CDR3 is missing its conserved closing phenylalanine or tryptophan, this is likely a read error. The chain employs TRBV6-5 and TRBJ2-3; no clear D gene. This CDR3 is 13 amino acids long. Germline V gene sequence: CDR1 MNHEY, CDR2 SVGAGI. With 6 bases removed from V and 3 bases from J, the gap between germline ends came to 10 bases. Here the CDR3 reads CASRPVGTDTQYL. The CDR3 DNA follows: TGTGCCAGCAGACCGGTAGGGACAGATACGCAGTATTTA.

This clonotype is classed as medium-sized. V usage is TRBV30 and J usage is TRBJ2-1, with D possibly TRBD1 on 5 matching bases. Between the trimmed V and J ends, which lost 0 bases and 10 bases, there was a span of 7 bases. Per germline, CDR1 GTSNPN and CDR2 SVGIG (reference sequence). The CDR3 totals 11 residues. This CDR3 reads CAWSVQVEQFF. The CDR3, as DNA: TGTGCCTGGAGTGTACAGGTAGAGCAGTTCTTC.

This clonotype was observed a few times. The chain joins TRBV7-9 to TRBJ2-7; perhaps TRBD1 as D (5 bases). The length of the CDR3 is 13 residues. The germline gives CDR1 SEHNR, CDR2 FQNEAQ (reference sequence). V shed 11 bases and J shed 0 bases, with 14 bases lying between them. CDR3 in amino acids: CAGEFDSSYEQYF. In DNA, the CDR3 is TGTGCCGGAGAATTTGACAGCTCCTACGAGCAGTACTTC.

CDR3 region: CAWKTGFRSEQYF. The CDR3 nucleotides are TGTGCCTGGAAGACAGGGTTTCGGAGCGAGCAGTACTTC. The chain recombines TRBV30 with TRBJ2-7; 7 bases are shared with TRBD1. CDR1 is GTSNPN and CDR2 is SVGIG in the germline V gene (reference sequence). Trimming cost V 4 bases and J 6 bases; bases outside gene matches: 9. The CDR3 is 13 amino acids.

This clonotype is medium-sized by share. V is TRBV19 and J is TRBJ1-2, with a possible D match to TRBD1 (5 bases). The germline V gene has CDR1 LNHDA and CDR2 SQIVND (reference sequence). V shed 7 bases and J shed 0 bases, with 12 bases lying between them. This CDR3 contains 14 residues. The CDR3 loop reads CASNAGVANYGYTF. The CDR3 DNA is TGTGCCAGTAATGCGGGGGTAGCTAACTATGGCTACACCTTC. Full variable domain (outside the CDR3, taken from reference TRBV19 and TRBJ1-2): DGGITQSPKYLFRKEGQNVTLSCEQNLNHDAMYWYRQDPGQGLRLIYYSQIVNDFQKGDIAEGYSVSREKKESFPLTVTSAQKNPTAFYLCASNAGVANYGYTFGSGTRLTVV.

This clonotype was found a few times. V is TRBV19 and J is TRBJ1-1; tentative D call: TRBD1 (5 bases). CDR1 and CDR2 (germline): LNHDA, SQIVND (reference sequence). V was cut by 2 bases and J by 1 base, with 8 bases left in between. CDR3 length: 14 amino acids. The CDR3 DNA reads TGTGCCAGTAGTATAAGTGGGACGAACACTGAAGCTTTCTTT. Amino acid sequence: CASSISGTNTEAFF.

By proportion, this clonotype is medium-sized. In DNA, the CDR3 is TGTGCCAGTAGTATTGGCCGACAGTATAGCAATCAGCCCCAGCATTTT. This codes for CASSIGRQYSNQPQHF. J is TRBJ1-5 and V is TRBV19; TRBD1 is a possible D gene (5 bases). The V end was cut by 3 bases, the J end by 0 bases, with 12 bases between. The CDR3 contains 16 residues. Germline CDR1 reads LNHDA; CDR2 reads SQIVND (reference sequence).

This clonotype has a single count. In DNA, the CDR3 is TGTGCCAGCAGTTACACTAGCGGGGGGCCGTTGGAGCAGTATTTT. Its translation is CASSYTSGGPLEQYF. The genes are TRBV6-4 and TRBJ2-3, with 12 positions matching TRBD2. The CDR3 runs 15 residues. Germline values: CDR1 MRHNA, CDR2 SNTAGT. Unmatched junction bases numbered 11, after V lost 5 bases and J lost 11 bases.

This chain connects TRBV5-4 to TRBJ1-2; D remains ambiguous. The CDR3 has 14 amino acids. V was clipped by 3 bases and J by 4 bases, with 13 bases between them. Germline V gene sequence: CDR1 SGHNT, CDR2 YYREEE (reference sequence). CDR3 amino acids: CASSSERSSYGYTF. The CDR3 DNA reads as TGTGCCAGCAGCTCCGAAAGGTCCTCCTATGGCTACACCTTC.

This rearrangement joins TRBV18 to TRBJ1-1; D is possibly TRBD1 (6 bases). The CDR3 consists of 17 residues. The germline V gene encodes CDR1 KGHSH and CDR2 LQKENI. V shed 3 bases and J shed 10 bases, with 27 bases lying between them. The CDR3 DNA reads TGTGCCAGCTCACCTCTCCCCGGACAGTCCCCAGGTCGGCGAGCTTTCTTT. Its translation: CASSPLPGQSPGRRAFF.

This clonotype came up many times. The rearrangement uses TRBV5-6 and TRBJ2-7; TRBD2 aligns across 10 bases. Germline V gene lookup returns CDR1 SGHDT and CDR2 YYEEEE. Trimming at V came to 5 bases and at J to 5 bases, leaving 7 bases not matched to a gene. This CDR3 is 14 amino acids long. The CDR3 nucleotides are TGTGCCAGCAGTTCTAGCGGGAGAGTGCACGAGCAGTACTTC. Translation gives CASSSSGRVHEQYF.